A selection of T cell receptor beta chains follows, all from one sample in a study of identical twins. TCRdb independently ran MiXCR on the 5' RACE reads; one entry per CDR3 protein. The repertoire holds approximately 630,000 distinct CDR3 sequences, with just over 7% as singletons. The sample was also reused in another study, on yellow fever vaccine responses in identical twins.

Material: PBMCs. The receptors were gathered from a woman aged 18-29 years in good health. Both conserved end residues are trimmed from each CDR3. Each record gives: J gene, V gene, clone size, CDR3 length, CDR3 protein. Part of the rows lack a size; the others show once, few, many or a class for expanded clones.

j_call: TRBJ2-3; v_call: TRBV7-3; clone_size: few; cdr3_length: 11; cdr3_aa: ASSNGLRDTQY
j_call: TRBJ2-5; v_call: TRBV6-1; clone_size: few; cdr3_length: 13; cdr3_aa: ASSDYRETQETQY
j_call: TRBJ2-1; v_call: TRBV19; clone_size: many; cdr3_length: 12; cdr3_aa: ASSIGDYYNEQF
j_call: TRBJ2-7; v_call: TRBV21-1; clone_size: many; cdr3_length: 12; cdr3_aa: ASSKAGVNYEQY
j_call: TRBJ2-2; v_call: TRBV2; clone_size: few; cdr3_length: 14; cdr3_aa: ASSQTGGPSTGELF
j_call: TRBJ2-7; v_call: TRBV4-2; clone_size: -; cdr3_length: 13; cdr3_aa: ASSQKQANDYEQY
j_call: TRBJ2-7; v_call: TRBV12-3/TRBV12-4; clone_size: many; cdr3_length: 13; cdr3_aa: ASSLGQGRGYEQY
j_call: TRBJ2-5; v_call: TRBV4-1; clone_size: many; cdr3_length: 11; cdr3_aa: ASSQALRETQY
j_call: TRBJ2-5; v_call: TRBV7-8; clone_size: -; cdr3_length: 13; cdr3_aa: ASSLTERAQETQY
j_call: TRBJ2-2; v_call: TRBV7-8; clone_size: few; cdr3_length: 15; cdr3_aa: ASSPSLGGTGAGELF
j_call: TRBJ1-2; v_call: TRBV5-8; clone_size: -; cdr3_length: 11; cdr3_aa: ASSEDRSYGYT
j_call: TRBJ2-1; v_call: TRBV11-2; clone_size: few; cdr3_length: 13; cdr3_aa: ASSLLGQVVNEQF
j_call: TRBJ2-7; v_call: TRBV7-8; clone_size: many; cdr3_length: 13; cdr3_aa: ASSLEVAGVNEQY
j_call: TRBJ2-1; v_call: TRBV7-6; clone_size: -; cdr3_length: 14; cdr3_aa: ASSLYAGVVYNEQF
j_call: TRBJ2-1; v_call: TRBV18; clone_size: few; cdr3_length: 14; cdr3_aa: ASSLTIADSYNEQF
j_call: TRBJ2-3; v_call: TRBV5-6; clone_size: many; cdr3_length: 13; cdr3_aa: ASSSTSGATDTQY
j_call: TRBJ2-1; v_call: TRBV7-9; clone_size: many; cdr3_length: 13; cdr3_aa: ASSWPVNPSNEQF
j_call: TRBJ1-2; v_call: TRBV28; clone_size: many; cdr3_length: 13; cdr3_aa: ASRTRFAGRDGYT
j_call: TRBJ2-4; v_call: TRBV20-1; clone_size: few; cdr3_length: 14; cdr3_aa: SAGRGGPLAKNIQY
j_call: TRBJ1-2; v_call: TRBV5-1; clone_size: few; cdr3_length: 13; cdr3_aa: ASSDGTGVGYGYT
j_call: TRBJ2-3; v_call: TRBV6-5; clone_size: few; cdr3_length: 14; cdr3_aa: ASRPPTGGGTDTQY
j_call: TRBJ1-4; v_call: TRBV12-3/TRBV12-4; clone_size: many; cdr3_length: 12; cdr3_aa: ASGSGGSNEKLF
j_call: TRBJ1-3; v_call: TRBV5-1; clone_size: few; cdr3_length: 12; cdr3_aa: ASSPGQAGNTIY
j_call: TRBJ2-5; v_call: TRBV7-9; clone_size: many; cdr3_length: 12; cdr3_aa: ASSSTGSGETQY
j_call: TRBJ1-4; v_call: TRBV5-5; clone_size: -; cdr3_length: 14; cdr3_aa: ASSLAAGLSNEKLF
j_call: TRBJ1-6; v_call: TRBV10-3; clone_size: -; cdr3_length: 15; cdr3_aa: AISGQGAISNNSPLH
j_call: TRBJ2-1; v_call: TRBV5-1; clone_size: few; cdr3_length: 20; cdr3_aa: ASSLGELGVFSRGPYSNEQF
j_call: TRBJ2-7; v_call: TRBV13; clone_size: -; cdr3_length: 14; cdr3_aa: ASSSLVVGGDYEQY
j_call: TRBJ2-2; v_call: TRBV25-1; clone_size: many; cdr3_length: 15; cdr3_aa: ASSEVTGTGQGGELF
j_call: TRBJ2-1; v_call: TRBV29-1; clone_size: few; cdr3_length: 11; cdr3_aa: SALGGEDYEQF
j_call: TRBJ2-1; v_call: TRBV7-8; clone_size: -; cdr3_length: 14; cdr3_aa: ASSRAAGLSYNEQF
j_call: TRBJ2-3; v_call: TRBV20-1; clone_size: few; cdr3_length: 14; cdr3_aa: SAFRTSGGLVDTQY
j_call: TRBJ1-2; v_call: TRBV18; clone_size: -; cdr3_length: 13; cdr3_aa: ASSPRADSNYGYT
j_call: TRBJ2-6; v_call: TRBV24-1; clone_size: -; cdr3_length: 17; cdr3_aa: ATSGSSGSGPSGANVLT
j_call: TRBJ1-5; v_call: TRBV3-1; clone_size: many; cdr3_length: 13; cdr3_aa: ASSYQVGVNQPQH
j_call: TRBJ1-1; v_call: TRBV2; clone_size: -; cdr3_length: 10; cdr3_aa: ASSADQGEAF
j_call: TRBJ2-3; v_call: TRBV2; clone_size: -; cdr3_length: 13; cdr3_aa: ASRGLLAGQDTQY
j_call: TRBJ2-7; v_call: TRBV29-1; clone_size: many; cdr3_length: 10; cdr3_aa: SVEGSAYEQY
j_call: TRBJ2-3; v_call: TRBV12-3/TRBV12-4; clone_size: few; cdr3_length: 12; cdr3_aa: ASTIGRGSDTQY
j_call: TRBJ2-2; v_call: TRBV7-3; clone_size: -; cdr3_length: 14; cdr3_aa: ASSPSSGSLGGELF
j_call: TRBJ1-5; v_call: TRBV7-9; clone_size: many; cdr3_length: 11; cdr3_aa: ASSLGTYQPQH
j_call: TRBJ1-5; v_call: TRBV24-1; clone_size: many; cdr3_length: 12; cdr3_aa: ATSDPHSNQPQH
j_call: TRBJ1-1; v_call: TRBV4-1; clone_size: many; cdr3_length: 10; cdr3_aa: ASSQENTEAF
j_call: TRBJ2-1; v_call: TRBV29-1; clone_size: -; cdr3_length: 10; cdr3_aa: SVDDTGTLQF
j_call: TRBJ2-7; v_call: TRBV7-9; clone_size: -; cdr3_length: 12; cdr3_aa: ASTLSGGVGEQY
j_call: TRBJ1-5; v_call: TRBV28; clone_size: -; cdr3_length: 16; cdr3_aa: ASSLRYGGRLGNQPQH
j_call: TRBJ1-6; v_call: TRBV3-1; clone_size: many; cdr3_length: 13; cdr3_aa: ASRTYAADNSPLH
j_call: TRBJ2-3; v_call: TRBV9; clone_size: few; cdr3_length: 14; cdr3_aa: ASNPETSGVTDTQY
j_call: TRBJ1-1; v_call: TRBV12-3/TRBV12-4; clone_size: many; cdr3_length: 13; cdr3_aa: ASRPGNRENTEAF
j_call: TRBJ2-6; v_call: TRBV18; clone_size: few; cdr3_length: 16; cdr3_aa: ASSPGTGANSGANVLT
j_call: TRBJ2-7; v_call: TRBV6-1; clone_size: few; cdr3_length: 11; cdr3_aa: ASSEEVETGGY